This TCR beta chain is from a study of shared T cell receptors in the human thymus. Repertoires were generated with immunoSEQ multiplex PCR, while TCRdb's copy carries only in-frame clones and drops some. The sample holds 700,000 or so clones, 80% to 90% seen once. The count of this clone is one. The sample also formed part of further work on human thymus T cells. That investigation notes: Infants, healthy and Finnish, who were having corrective surgery for congenital heart defects served as donors. The source of the thymus tissue was resections taken during corrective heart surgery.

The specimen was thymocytes. This TCR came from a girl in the first two years of life with a congenital heart defect.

DNA of the CDR3: TGTGCCAGCAGCTTAGTCTGTCGGGACAATGAGCAGTTCTTC. It specifies CASSLVCRDNEQFF. This chain joins TRBV7-9 and TRBJ2-1; D not resolved. Germline assignment: CDR1 SEHNR and CDR2 FQNEAQ (reference sequence). With 1 base removed from V and 5 bases from J, the gap between germline ends came to 9 bases. The CDR3 runs to 14 residues.